This TCR beta chain was sequenced for a study of Ad26.COV2.S vaccination and SARS-CoV-2 variants. Study-wide points: Reportedly, spike-specific CD8+ and CD4+ T cell responses achieved substantial breadth once vaccination had taken place. Placebo recipients and vaccine recipients were similar in non-spike TCR breadth. Analyses that measured TCR breadth and depth may have underestimated total T cell responses.

TCRdb keeps only in-frame clones here, not all; method: immunoSEQ multiplex PCR. There are fewer than 800,000 clones in the sample; about 89% occur only once, and about 1.5% lies in the top ten. The treatment: around 19 received Ad26.COV2.S at low or high dose, single or two shots; 5 received placebo; per-sample allocation not given. Day 63 after the first injection of vaccine or placebo was the sampling time. Note on this clone: Its specificity is unknown.

Trimming shortened V by 2 bases and J by 5 bases, and 11 bases separated the two germline ends. There are 14 residues in the CDR3. Germline CDR1 is MNHEY and CDR2 is SVGAGI. The sample here was peripheral blood, taken in a trial of Ad26.COV2.S vaccine versus placebo. The receptor was isolated from a person aged 18-60 years who received the Ad26.COV2.S COVID-19 vaccine or a placebo. The rearrangement uses TRBV6-5 and TRBJ2-3; no clear D. The DNA of the CDR3 is TGTGCCAGCAGTTACCTTTCCTCACAAGATACGCAGTATTTT. This codes for CASSYLSSQDTQYF.